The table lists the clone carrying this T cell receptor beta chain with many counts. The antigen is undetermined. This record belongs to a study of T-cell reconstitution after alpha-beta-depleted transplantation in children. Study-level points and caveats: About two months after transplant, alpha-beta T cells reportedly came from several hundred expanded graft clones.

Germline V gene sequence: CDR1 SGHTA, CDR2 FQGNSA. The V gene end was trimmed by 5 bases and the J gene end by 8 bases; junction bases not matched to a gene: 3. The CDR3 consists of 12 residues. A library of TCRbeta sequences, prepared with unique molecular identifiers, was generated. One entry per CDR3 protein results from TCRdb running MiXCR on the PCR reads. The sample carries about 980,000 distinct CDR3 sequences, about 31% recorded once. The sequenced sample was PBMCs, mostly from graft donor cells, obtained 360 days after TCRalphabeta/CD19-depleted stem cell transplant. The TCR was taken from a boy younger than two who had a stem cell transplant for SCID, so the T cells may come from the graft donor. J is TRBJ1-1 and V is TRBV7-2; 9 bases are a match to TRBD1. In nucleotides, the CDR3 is TGTGCCAGCAGCCTTGGGACAGGGGAAGCTTTCTTT. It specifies CASSLGTGEAFF.